The 11 T cell receptor beta chains given below trace back to one sample, sequenced in a study of OX40 agonist ivuxolimab in advanced cancers. Libraries were prepared by immunoSEQ multiplex PCR; TCRdb keeps only in-frame clonotypes and omits some of them. The sample includes some 72,000 clones, roughly four fifths of them seen just once. The sequencing used CD4+ or CD8+ T cells sorted from blood, collected in a trial of the OX40 agonist ivuxolimab. Every receptor here comes from an adult with an advanced solid tumor such as melanoma, head and neck, liver or kidney cancer.

The chain links TRBV7-2 to TRBJ2-5, with TRBD2 identical over 12 bases. The V gene's germline CDR1 is SGHTA and CDR2 FQGNSA. The V and J ends lost 0 bases and 5 bases, in that order; junction bases with no gene match: 1. The CDR3 consists of 15 residues. The CDR3 region is CASSLALAGGETQYF. Written as DNA, the CDR3 is TGTGCCAGCAGCTTAGCCCTAGCGGGGGGGGAGACCCAGTACTTC.

This clone has just a few counts. J is TRBJ1-1 and V is TRBV2, with D maybe TRBD1 (5 bases). Germline V gives CDR1 SNHLY, CDR2 FYNNEI. V was cut by 6 bases and J by 7 bases, with 18 bases left in between. This CDR3 comprises 14 residues. The CDR3 DNA sequence: TGTGCCAGCAGCGTCGGGGGATCGGGTATTGAAGCTTTCTTT. It codes for CASSVGGSGIEAFF.

The V gene is TRBV30, the J gene TRBJ2-7, with D perhaps matching TRBD1 or TRBD2 (5 bases each). V lost 0 bases to trimming and J lost 5 bases, with 8 bases between them. This CDR3 is 12 amino acids long. The germline V gene has CDR1 GTSNPN and CDR2 SVGIG (reference sequence). This chain's CDR3 is CAWSVSGHEQYF. In DNA, the CDR3 is TGTGCCTGGAGTGTATCGGGGCACGAGCAGTACTTC.

The rearrangement links TRBV6-1 to TRBJ1-1; D is uncertain. The germline gives CDR1 MNHNS, CDR2 SASEGT. V was clipped by 6 bases and J by 4 bases, with 15 bases between them. This CDR3 has 14 amino acids. The CDR3: CASSQNRVVTEAFF. In nucleotides, the CDR3 is TGTGCCAGCAGCCAAAACCGAGTAGTCACTGAAGCTTTCTTT.

For the CDR3, the DNA is TGTGCCAGCAGCTTGGACTATTTCTCCTACGAGCAGTACTTC. This encodes CASSLDYFSYEQYF. The chain employs TRBV5-5 and TRBJ2-7; the D is unclear. The ends were cut back, 0 bases at V and 0 bases at J, with 7 bases in the middle. The CDR3 is 14 residues long. Germline values: CDR1 SGHKS, CDR2 YYEKEE (reference sequence).

A single count supports this clone. The chain carries TRBV7-2 and TRBJ2-6, with D uncertain. V gave up 4 bases and J gave up 1 base, with 11 bases separating them. In germline, CDR1 is SGHTA, CDR2 FQGNSA. CDR3 size: 16 residues. The CDR3 DNA is TGTGCCAGCAGCTCCGGGCCTGGATCTGGGGCCAACGTCCTGACTTTC. Its translation: CASSSGPGSGANVLTF.

The V and J genes are TRBV10-2 and TRBJ2-2; 9 nucleotides match TRBD2. With V trimmed by 3 bases and J by 0 bases, 2 bases remained unmatched. This CDR3 is built from 16 residues. Germline lookup yields CDR1 WSHSY and CDR2 SAAADI. The CDR3 region has the DNA TGCGCCAGCAGTGAAAGCGGGGGGTCGAACACCGGGGAGCTGTTTTTT. Protein: CASSESGGSNTGELFF.

V and J are TRBV11-2 and TRBJ2-5; TRBD2 might be the D (5 bases). The germline CDR1 and CDR2 sequences are SGHAT and FQNNGV. The CDR3 is 15 residues long. The ends were cut back, 0 bases at V and 6 bases at J, with 14 bases in the middle. The CDR3 nucleotides read TGTGCCAGCAGCTTAGAAAATAGCGCCAGCCAGACCCAGTACTTC. This encodes CASSLENSASQTQYF. Full variable domain (rest looked up from reference TRBV11-2 and TRBJ2-5): EAGVAQSPRYKIIEKRQSVAFWCNPISGHATLYWYQQILGQGPKLLIQFQNNGVVDDSQLPKDRFSAERLKGVDSTLKIQPAKLEDSAVYLCASSLENSASQTQYFGPGTRLLVL.

The V and J genes are TRBV7-2 and TRBJ2-2; D may correspond to TRBD1 or TRBD2 (5 bases each). Germline CDR1 and CDR2: SGHTA and FQGNSA. There are 14 residues in the CDR3. V was pared by 5 bases and J by 3 bases, with 10 bases between. The DNA for the CDR3 is TGTGCCAGCAGCCGGGACGGTTACACCGGGGAGCTGTTTTTT. Translating it yields CASSRDGYTGELFF.

The chain carries TRBV11-2 and TRBJ2-2; D unresolved. CDR1 and CDR2 (germline): SGHAT, FQNNGV. V lost 5 bases and J lost 1, with 11 bases in between. The CDR3 consists of 15 residues. The chain's CDR3 is CASSAGILNTGELFF. CDR3 sequence (DNA): TGTGCCAGCAGCGCCGGCATTTTGAACACCGGGGAGCTGTTTTTT.

This chain joins TRBV10-3 and TRBJ2-3; D unresolved. Trimming shortened V by 0 bases and J by 3 bases, and 10 bases separated the two germline ends. Germline V CDR1 and CDR2: ENHRY, SYGVKD. This CDR3 has 15 residues. CDR3 loop: CAISESKARTDTQYF. The CDR3 nucleotides are TGTGCCATCAGTGAGTCTAAGGCCAGAACAGATACGCAGTATTTT.